This T cell receptor (beta chain) came from a study of T cells in Graves' hyperthyroidism and ophthalmopathy. Regarding the study as a whole: Also found in blood were most expanded thyroid clonotypes above 0.001.

The cohort's ophthalmopathy patients, a group with duration under 3 months, had a Clinical Activity Score of at least 3 and a NOSPECS grade of at least 4. Clinical symptoms, serum thyroxine and TRAb, thyroid ultrasound and orbital computed tomography were used for the diagnoses. V was clipped by 3 bases and J by 5 bases, with 13 bases between them. Germline CDR1 is MDHEN and CDR2 is SYDVKM. The CDR3 length is 14 residues. RNA transcripts gave rise to amplified TCR beta CDR3 regions. The HTBI primer set served for first-round RT-PCR of the TCR CDR3. TCRdb passed the multiplex PCR reads through MiXCR, listing each CDR3 protein once. The profile covers 530,000 or so distinct CDR3 sequences, with 15% to 20% appearing a single time and roughly 15% taken by the ten largest. Turning to this clonotype: Antigen unknown.

The sequence was collected from a woman aged 18-35 years with Graves' ophthalmopathy. The source material was blood. The rearrangement links TRBV28 to TRBJ2-5; a weak D match, TRBD1 (6 bases). CDR3 amino acids: CASSFTGMRETQYF. The DNA for the CDR3 is TGTGCCAGCAGTTTTACAGGGATGCGGGAGACCCAGTACTTC.